This TCR beta chain was recovered during a study of shared clonotypes between healthy human individuals. About the research overall: Per donor, three plates held CD4 naive cells, three held CD4 memory, two held CD8 naive and one held CD8 memory. Study conclusions and caveats: Represented diversity, genetic and exposure-history alike, was limited by few donors. Memory subsets generally showed smaller estimated richness than naive subsets did. Four donors held about 5% of naive CD4 clonotypes in common.

This clone was observed once. Its antigen is not known. Germline V gene sequence: CDR1 SNHLY, CDR2 FYNNEI. The CDR3 runs to 15 residues. The V and J ends lost 2 bases and 2 bases respectively, with 13 bases between them. Naivety among CD8 cells was defined by CD45RO negativity and positive CCR7 selection, thereby excluding terminally differentiated effector memory CD45RA+ cells. Libraries were prepared by immunoSEQ multiplex PCR; TCRdb keeps only in-frame clonotypes and omits some of them. Of under 700,000 clones listed, roughly 96% are singletons. The sequence derives from a woman aged 25 to 39 in good health. V and J are TRBV2 and TRBJ2-7; D is uncertain. The sample comprised naive CD8+ T cells sorted from blood. CDR3 coding DNA: TGTGCCAGCAGTGAATCCGGCGGTGCTACCTACGAGCAGTACTTC. Translating it yields CASSESGGATYEQYF.